The 20 T cell receptor beta chains listed next were all sequenced from one sample in a study of T cell responses to AZD1222 COVID-19 vaccine. Sequenced by immunoSEQ multiplex PCR; TCRdb stores in-frame clones only, minus some. This table has roughly 140,000 clones, roughly 92% appearing once. The sample consisted of peripheral blood, taken on day 0 of AZD1222 vaccination. Source of these receptors: an adult in good health.

The genes are TRBV7-2 and TRBJ1-2; TRBD1 matches at 7 bases. Trimming at V came to 5 bases and at J to 6 bases, leaving 9 bases not matched to a gene. This CDR3 spans 14 amino acids. Germline CDR1 and CDR2: SGHTA and FQGNSA. The CDR3 protein is CASSRGQLPDGYTF. The CDR3 DNA reads TGTGCCAGCAGCAGGGGACAGCTACCCGATGGCTACACCTTC. The whole variable domain, remainder taken from reference TRBV7-2 and TRBJ1-2, is GAGVSQSPSNKVTEKGKDVELRCDPISGHTALYWYRQSLGQGLEFLIYFQGNSAPDKSGLPSDRFSAERTGGSVSTLTIQRTQQEDSAVYLCASSRGQLPDGYTFGSGTRLTVV.

The chain has TRBV6-5 and TRBJ1-5; TRBD1 aligns across 8 bases. Trimming removed 5 bases from V and 11 bases from J; junction bases left unmatched: 5. CDR1 MNHEY and CDR2 SVGAGI come from the germline V gene. This CDR3 spans 12 amino acids. The CDR3 bases are TGTGCCAGCAGTCCAGGGGGCAGGGCCCAGCATTTT. Its translation is CASSPGGRAQHF.

The chain uses TRBV7-2 and TRBJ1-1, with unresolved D. Germline CDR1 reads SGHTA; CDR2 reads FQGNSA. The germline V and J ends were trimmed by 5 bases and 0 bases, with 10 bases remaining between them. This CDR3 is 14 amino acids long. The CDR3 reads CASSPRGVNTEAFF. CDR3 in DNA: TGTGCCAGCAGCCCCCGGGGTGTGAACACTGAAGCTTTCTTT. Based on the CDR3 plus reference TRBV7-2 and TRBJ1-1, the full variable domain is GAGVSQSPSNKVTEKGKDVELRCDPISGHTALYWYRQSLGQGLEFLIYFQGNSAPDKSGLPSDRFSAERTGGSVSTLTIQRTQQEDSAVYLCASSPRGVNTEAFFGQGTRLTVV.

The chain has TRBV15 and TRBJ1-1, with TRBD1 matching over 8 bases. V shed 1 base and J 3 bases; nucleotides not matched to a gene: 4. This CDR3 has 15 amino acids. Germline assignment: CDR1 LNHNV and CDR2 YYDKDF (reference sequence). The CDR3 spells CATSRATGEDTEAFF. CDR3 DNA sequence: TGTGCCACCAGCAGAGCGACAGGGGAAGACACTGAAGCTTTCTTT.

The chain has TRBV29-1 and TRBJ2-1; D gene uncertain. The V and J ends lost 1 base and 8 bases respectively, with 18 bases between them. CDR1 is SQVTM, CDR2 ANQGSEA, per germline. The CDR3 length is 15 residues. CDR3 bases: TGCAGCGTTGAAGGACTTGACGCCGCTGGCGATGAGCAGTTCTTC. Its translation is CSVEGLDAAGDEQFF.

V usage is TRBV5-4 and J usage is TRBJ1-4; no definite D call. Trimming left V 4 bases short and J 0 bases short, with 10 bases between. Per the germline V gene, CDR1 is SGHNT and CDR2 is YYREEE (reference sequence). The CDR3 loop spans 15 amino acids. CDR3 sequence reads: CASSPDPATNEKLFF. CDR3 DNA: TGTGCCAGCAGCCCGGACCCTGCAACTAATGAAAAACTGTTTTTT.

The chain has TRBV5-1 and TRBJ1-3, with D possibly being TRBD1 (5 bases). The CDR3 is 16 residues long. The V gene lost 1 base and the J gene lost 5 bases, with 16 bases spanning the gap. Germline V gene lookup returns CDR1 SGHRS and CDR2 YFSETQ. The CDR3 protein is CASSLMAGLARNTIYF. Here the CDR3 DNA reads TGCGCCAGCAGCTTGATGGCAGGGTTGGCACGAAACACCATATATTTT.

The chain recombines TRBV4-1 with TRBJ2-5; the match to TRBD1 covers 9 bases. The CDR3 has 17 amino acids. V lost 0 bases to trimming and J lost 1 base; unmatched junction nucleotides: 6. Germline V gene sequence: CDR1 MGHRA, CDR2 YSYEKL. The CDR3 nucleotides read TGCGCCAGCAGCCAAGAGGGGGGGACAGGGACCCAAGAGACCCAGTACTTC. As protein: CASSQEGGTGTQETQYF.

This clone has only one observation. V is TRBV28 and J is TRBJ1-6; TRBD1 agrees at 8 bases. The germline CDR1 and CDR2 sequences are MDHEN and SYDVKM. This CDR3 is built from 15 residues. Trimming took 6 bases from V and 2 from J; bases not matched to a gene: 3. CDR3 coding DNA: TGTGCCAGCAGGGTACAGGGGGCCTATAATTCACCCCTCCACTTT. Translating gives CASRVQGAYNSPLHF.

The chain combines TRBV5-5 with TRBJ2-7; the D gene is possibly TRBD2 (6 bases). The V gene lost 4 bases and the J gene lost 7 bases, with 15 bases spanning the gap. Germline CDR1 SGHKS, CDR2 YYEKEE (reference sequence). CDR3 length: 13 amino acids. The CDR3: CASSPSSGTEQYV. The CDR3 DNA reads as TGTGCCAGCAGCCCTTCGTCGGGGACTGAGCAGTACGTC.

The chain uses TRBV18 and TRBJ1-3, with D possibly matching TRBD1 (5 bases). The germline V and J ends were trimmed by 3 bases and 2 bases, with 11 bases remaining between them. The CDR3 spans 15 residues. Germline CDR1 KGHSH, CDR2 LQKENI. CDR3 in DNA: TGTGCCAGCTCACCGACGGGGGGTACTGGAAACACCATATATTTT. This codes for CASSPTGGTGNTIYF.

This clone was seen a handful of times. CDR3 region: CASSLQRVRGTLHF. CDR3 coding DNA: TGTGCCAGCAGCCTCCAACGCGTCAGAGGCACCCTCCACTTT. The chain links TRBV7-8 to TRBJ1-6; D is ambiguous. The V end lost 5 bases, the J end lost 14 bases, and 19 bases lay between the germline ends. Germline V gene data show CDR1 as SGHVS and CDR2 as FQNEAQ. This CDR3 has 14 residues.

V is TRBV3-1 (or the pseudogene TRBV3-2) and J is TRBJ2-2, with D possibly TRBD2 on 5 matching bases. The ends were cut back, 1 base at V and 5 bases at J, with 11 bases in the middle. There are 15 residues in the CDR3. The V gene's germline CDR1 is LGHDT and CDR2 YNNKEL (reference sequence). CDR3 amino acids: CASSQGEQQTGELFF. For the CDR3, the DNA is TGTGCCAGCAGCCAAGGGGAGCAACAAACCGGGGAGCTGTTTTTT.

The rearrangement uses TRBV19 and TRBJ2-2, with D unclear. The CDR3 is made up of 16 amino acids. CDR1 LNHDA and CDR2 SQIVND come from the germline V gene (reference sequence). Trimming removed 2 bases at V and 0 bases at J, with 10 bases between. The CDR3 DNA follows: TGTGCCAGTAGTATAACACCCGCTCCGAACACCGGGGAGCTGTTTTTT. Residues: CASSITPAPNTGELFF. The full variable domain, with the rest looked up from reference TRBV19 and TRBJ2-2, is DGGITQSPKYLFRKEGQNVTLSCEQNLNHDAMYWYRQDPGQGLRLIYYSQIVNDFQKGDIAEGYSVSREKKESFPLTVTSAQKNPTAFYLCASSITPAPNTGELFFGEGSRLTVL.

The chain carries TRBV2 and TRBJ2-1; D perhaps matches TRBD1 (5 bases). The CDR3 runs to 13 residues. V was trimmed by 10 bases and J by 6 bases, leaving 16 bases between them. Germline loops: CDR1 SNHLY, CDR2 FYNNEI. The CDR3 spells CATSWGPPNEQFF. DNA for the CDR3: TGTGCCACATCGTGGGGCCCGCCCAATGAGCAGTTCTTC.

V usage is TRBV4-1 and J usage is TRBJ2-2; D possibly matches TRBD1 or TRBD2 (5 bases each). V was pared by 3 bases and J by 4 bases, with 12 bases between. The CDR3 covers 15 residues. Germline CDR1 MGHRA, CDR2 YSYEKL. The CDR3 region has the DNA TGCGCCAGCAGCCAGCCGGGACCAATCACCGGGGAGCTGTTTTTT. This codes for CASSQPGPITGELFF.

V gene TRBV5-1 combines with J gene TRBJ1-4; D uncertain. Germline V gene lookup returns CDR1 SGHRS and CDR2 YFSETQ. The CDR3 has 15 amino acids. Trimming shortened V by 2 bases and J by 0 bases, and 8 bases separated the two germline ends. This chain's CDR3 is CASSFGYATNEKLFF. Here the CDR3 DNA reads TGCGCCAGCAGCTTTGGGTACGCAACTAATGAAAAACTGTTTTTT.

The chain has TRBV2 and TRBJ1-2, with a weak D call TRBD1 (6 bases). Trimming pared 10 bases from V and 0 bases from J, leaving 18 bases between. CDR3 length: 15 amino acids. Germline V gene sequence: CDR1 SNHLY, CDR2 FYNNEI. The DNA for the CDR3 is TGTGCCACGTGGACAGTGCTACCCTCTAACTATGGCTACACCTTC. This gives the protein CATWTVLPSNYGYTF.

This clone has only one observation. The chain links TRBV19 to TRBJ1-2, with a weak D call TRBD1 (5 bases). The V gene's germline CDR1 is LNHDA and CDR2 SQIVND (reference sequence). Deletions cut 3 bases from V and 2 bases from J, with 13 bases between. This CDR3 has 15 residues. Written as DNA, the CDR3 is TGTGCCAGTAGTATTCGGCAGGGATTGAACTATGGCTACACCTTC. Amino acids: CASSIRQGLNYGYTF.

The V gene is TRBV11-2, the J gene TRBJ1-3; D is ambiguous. This CDR3 comprises 13 residues. Trimming took 3 bases from V and 7 from J, leaving 10 bases between them. Germline values: CDR1 SGHAT, CDR2 FQNNGV. In DNA form, the CDR3 reads TGTGCCAGCAGCTTTCATGTGGGGAACACCATATATTTT. Its protein is CASSFHVGNTIYF. The full variable domain, rest sourced from reference TRBV11-2 and TRBJ1-3, is EAGVAQSPRYKIIEKRQSVAFWCNPISGHATLYWYQQILGQGPKLLIQFQNNGVVDDSQLPKDRFSAERLKGVDSTLKIQPAKLEDSAVYLCASSFHVGNTIYFGEGSWLTVV.